This T cell receptor (beta chain) was sequenced during a study of shared clonotypes between healthy human individuals. Whole-study results and caveats: It was only blood that was sampled, and tissue repertoires likely differ.

Profiling relied on immunoSEQ multiplex PCR, and the TCRdb table lists in-frame clones only, not all of them. Of about 560,000 clones in the sample, around 78% were seen once. This clone was detected only a few times. The antigen is not known. A much larger clone lies a single base off, so this may be a read error. V shed 4 bases, J shed 6 bases, and the junction held 11 bases outside the gene matches. The CDR3 covers 15 residues. Germline V gives CDR1 GTSNPN, CDR2 SVGIG (reference sequence). Sequenced: PBMCs. J is TRBJ2-2 and V is TRBV30; 7 nucleotides agree with TRBD2. The TCR sequence derives from a woman aged 40 to 49 in good health. Some clones in this sample may be carry-over from other donors' samples. Here the CDR3 DNA reads TGTGCCTGGATATTAGCGGGTCTTGACGCCGGGGAGCTGTTTTTT. As protein: CAWILAGLDAGELFF.